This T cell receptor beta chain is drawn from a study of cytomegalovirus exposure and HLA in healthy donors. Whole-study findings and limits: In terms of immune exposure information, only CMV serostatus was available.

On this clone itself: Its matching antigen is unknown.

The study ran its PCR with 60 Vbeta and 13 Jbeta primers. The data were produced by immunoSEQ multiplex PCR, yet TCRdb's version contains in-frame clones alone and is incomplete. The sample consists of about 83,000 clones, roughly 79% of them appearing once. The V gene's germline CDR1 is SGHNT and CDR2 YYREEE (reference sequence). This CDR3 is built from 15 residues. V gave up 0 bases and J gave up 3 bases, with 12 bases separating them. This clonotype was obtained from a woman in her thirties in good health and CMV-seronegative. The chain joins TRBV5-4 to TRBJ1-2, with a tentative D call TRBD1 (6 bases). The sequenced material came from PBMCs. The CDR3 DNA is TGTGCCAGCAGCTTGGGGGGGCAGGCTGACTATGGCTACACCTTC. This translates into CASSLGGQADYGYTF.